This TCR beta chain was obtained from a study of response to subunit inactivated influenza vaccine. One entry per CDR3 protein, called by TCRdb with MiXCR from the RT-PCR reads. The sample carries just under 550,000 distinct CDR3 sequences, 20% to 25% recorded once. V lost 5 bases and J lost 4, with 14 bases in between. The CDR3 sequence is 14 residues long. Per germline, CDR1 SGHVS and CDR2 FNYEAQ. The same sample was also studied in work on T cells expressing NK-cell markers. As that report states: 5'RACE template switching with UMIs produced the TCR beta cDNA. In several experiments, sorting was confined to alpha-beta TCR T cells through use of an anti-gamma-delta TCR antibody. Researchers report these clonotypes also headed the CD3+CD56-NKG2C+ fraction in a few donors. Questions lingered over whether expanded NKG2C+ T cell clones were HCMV-specific.

The starting material was CD4+ T cells sorted from PBMCs, obtained roughly 12 days after vaccination. This chain connects TRBV7-6 to TRBJ1-2; no clear D. This receptor was taken from a man between 45 and 60 years old who received an inactivated influenza vaccine. CDR3 in DNA: TGTGCCAGCAGCAACCAAGTCCCCCCCTATGGCTACACCTTC. Its translation is CASSNQVPPYGYTF.